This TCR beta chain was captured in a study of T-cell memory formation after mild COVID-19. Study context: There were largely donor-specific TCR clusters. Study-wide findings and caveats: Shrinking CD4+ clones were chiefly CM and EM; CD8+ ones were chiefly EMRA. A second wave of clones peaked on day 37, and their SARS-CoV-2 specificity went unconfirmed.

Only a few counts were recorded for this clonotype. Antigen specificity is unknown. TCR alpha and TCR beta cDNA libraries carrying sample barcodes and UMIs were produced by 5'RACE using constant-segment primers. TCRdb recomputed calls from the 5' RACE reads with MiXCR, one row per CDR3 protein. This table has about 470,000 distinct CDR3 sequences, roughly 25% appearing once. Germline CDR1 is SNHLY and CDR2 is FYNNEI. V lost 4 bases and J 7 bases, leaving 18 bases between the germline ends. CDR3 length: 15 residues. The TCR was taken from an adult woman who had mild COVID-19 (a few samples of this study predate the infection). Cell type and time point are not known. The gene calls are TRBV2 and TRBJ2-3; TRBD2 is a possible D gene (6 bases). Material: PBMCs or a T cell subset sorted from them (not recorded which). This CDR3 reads CASSVEVGTLNTQYF. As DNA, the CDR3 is TGTGCCAGCAGTGTTGAGGTGGGGACTTTAAATACGCAGTATTTT.